Described below is a single TCR beta chain sequence and its context. The sample belongs to a study of blood T cells in healthy people across ages. Individuals who donated were healthy Caucasians from Russia aged 6 to 90. This CDR3 has 14 residues. Losses at the gene ends were 6 bases for V and 10 bases for J; bases not matched to a gene: 15. Using a J-beta primer mix together with a sample-barcoded 5' primer, a second PCR was run for roughly 6 to 12 cycles. TCRdb re-called the 5' RACE reads with MiXCR, one entry per CDR3 protein. The data show 650,000 to 1,000,000 distinct CDR3 sequences, about 42% seen once.

The source material was blood. The clonotype was recovered from a man older than 75 in good health. The chain recombines TRBV12-3 or TRBV12-4 with TRBJ2-7, with 7 bases lining up with TRBD1. The CDR3 loop reads CASRQKTGQETQYF. The CDR3 region has the DNA TGTGCCAGCAGGCAAAAGACAGGGCAAGAGACTCAGTACTTC.